The rows below give T cell receptor beta chains drawn from one sample of a study of shared clonotypes between healthy human individuals. Assay used: immunoSEQ multiplex PCR; TCRdb lists only in-frame clones, some missing. The table has 330,000 or so clones, 74% seen once. The sequenced sample was memory CD4+ T cells sorted from blood. All receptors derive from a man younger than 45 in good health. CDR3s leave out the opening cysteine and the closing phenylalanine or tryptophan.

J	length	V	CDR3
TRBJ1-4	14	TRBV11-2	ASSLVRGELREKLF
TRBJ2-2	14	TRBV10-3	AISGVPGQNTGELF
TRBJ2-7	10	TRBV6-6	ASSYSGIEQY
TRBJ1-5	12	TRBV6-6	ASSLRDRVQPQH
TRBJ2-2	12	TRBV5-4	ATRPGSNTGELF
TRBJ2-3	12	TRBV10-1	ASSLDRPTDTQY
TRBJ2-1	14	TRBV9	ASSVATQGAFNEQF
TRBJ2-1	13	TRBV6-4	ASSEKAGAYNEQF
TRBJ2-5	14	TRBV5-1	ASSLAVPGQGETQY
TRBJ2-5	12	TRBV11-2	ASSLVGQLETQY
TRBJ2-1	14	TRBV10-3	AISGAGTGEHNEQF
TRBJ2-7	14	TRBV11-2	ASSPKGRTGLEEQY
TRBJ2-3	12	TRBV29-1	SVVPGGGRRIVY
TRBJ2-3	14	TRBV5-6	ASTRRLAGGLDTQY
TRBJ2-1	12	TRBV7-9	ASSLRDRYNEQF
TRBJ2-1	13	TRBV6-1	ASRAGQGTDNEQF
TRBJ1-2	9	TRBV28	ATQANYGYT
TRBJ1-1	11	TRBV10-3	AISDSIATEAF
TRBJ1-3	10	TRBV28	ASSFRGNTIY
TRBJ1-1	9	TRBV28	ASSSRAEAF